This TCR beta chain was observed in a study of T cell responses to AZD1222 COVID-19 vaccine. Background on the study: Second-dose schedules of about 4 or about 12 weeks were combined.

Sequencing used immunoSEQ multiplex PCR; TCRdb keeps in-frame clones, though not all of them. Of roughly 100,000 clones listed, 75% to 90% were seen once; the top ten hold around 5%. The length of the CDR3 is 14 residues. V was cut by 3 bases and J by 0 bases, with 5 bases left in between. Germline V gene lookup returns CDR1 MNHEY and CDR2 SMNVEV (reference sequence). The chain couples TRBV27 to TRBJ1-4; D uncertain. The sample here was peripheral blood, taken on day 0 of AZD1222 vaccination. The TCR comes from an adult in good health. In nucleotides, the CDR3 is TGTGCCAGCAGTTTCGGAGCAACTAATGAAAAACTGTTTTTT. This codes for CASSFGATNEKLFF.